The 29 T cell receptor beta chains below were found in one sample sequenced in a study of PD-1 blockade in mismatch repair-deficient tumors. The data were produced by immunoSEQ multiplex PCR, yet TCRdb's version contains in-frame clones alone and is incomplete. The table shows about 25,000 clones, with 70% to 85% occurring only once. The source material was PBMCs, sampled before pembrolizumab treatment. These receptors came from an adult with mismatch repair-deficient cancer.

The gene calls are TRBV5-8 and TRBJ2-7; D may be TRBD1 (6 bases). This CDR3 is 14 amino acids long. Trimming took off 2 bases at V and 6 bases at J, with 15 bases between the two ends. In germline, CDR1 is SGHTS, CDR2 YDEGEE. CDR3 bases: TGTGCCAGCAGCTTTATGGACAGAAGGGGCGAGCAGTACTTC. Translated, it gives CASSFMDRRGEQYF. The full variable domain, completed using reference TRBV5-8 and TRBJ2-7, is EAGVTQSPTHLIKTRGQQATLRCSPISGHTSVYWYQQALGLGLQFLLWYDEGEERNRGNFPPRFSGRQFPNYSSELNVNALELEDSALYLCASSFMDRRGEQYFGPGTRLTVT.

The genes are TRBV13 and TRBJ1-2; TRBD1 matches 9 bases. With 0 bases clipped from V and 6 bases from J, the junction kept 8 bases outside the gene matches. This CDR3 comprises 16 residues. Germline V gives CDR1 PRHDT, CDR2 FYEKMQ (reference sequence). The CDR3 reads CASSLGNHRDRDGYTF. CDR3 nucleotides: TGTGCCAGCAGCTTAGGGAACCACCGGGACAGGGATGGCTACACCTTC. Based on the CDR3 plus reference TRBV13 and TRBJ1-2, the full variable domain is AAGVIQSPRHLIKEKRETATLKCYPIPRHDTVYWYQQGPGQDPQFLISFYEKMQSDKGSIPDRFSAQQFSDYHSELNMSSLELGDSALYFCASSLGNHRDRDGYTFGSGTRLTVV.

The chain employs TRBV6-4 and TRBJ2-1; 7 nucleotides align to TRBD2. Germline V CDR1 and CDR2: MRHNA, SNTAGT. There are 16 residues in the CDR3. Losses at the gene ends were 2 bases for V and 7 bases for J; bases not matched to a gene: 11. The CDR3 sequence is CASSDIGASGINEQFF. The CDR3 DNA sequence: TGTGCCAGCAGTGACATCGGGGCTAGCGGAATAAATGAGCAGTTCTTC.

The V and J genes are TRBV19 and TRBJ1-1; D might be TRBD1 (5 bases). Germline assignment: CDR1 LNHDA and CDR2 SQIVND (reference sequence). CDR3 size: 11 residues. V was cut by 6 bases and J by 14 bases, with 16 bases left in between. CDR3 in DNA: TGTGCCAGTAGCGTGCGGGACCTCCGCTTCTTT. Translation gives CASSVRDLRFF.

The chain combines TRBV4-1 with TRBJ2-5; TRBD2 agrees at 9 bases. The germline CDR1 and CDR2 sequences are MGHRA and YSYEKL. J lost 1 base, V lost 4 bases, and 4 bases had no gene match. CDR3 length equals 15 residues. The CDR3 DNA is TGCGCCAGCAGCCTAGCTAGCGGGACCCAAGAGACCCAGTACTTC. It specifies CASSLASGTQETQYF.

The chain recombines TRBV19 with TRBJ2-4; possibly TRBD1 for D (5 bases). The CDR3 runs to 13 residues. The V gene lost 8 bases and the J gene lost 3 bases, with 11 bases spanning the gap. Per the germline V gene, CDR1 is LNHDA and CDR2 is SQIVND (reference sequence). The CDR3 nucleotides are TGTGCCAGTCAGGGTTACGGCAAAAACATTCAGTACTTC. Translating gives CASQGYGKNIQYF.

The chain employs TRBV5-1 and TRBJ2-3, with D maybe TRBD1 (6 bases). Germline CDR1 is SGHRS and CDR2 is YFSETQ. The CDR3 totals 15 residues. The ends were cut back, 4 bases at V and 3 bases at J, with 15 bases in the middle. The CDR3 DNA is TGCGCCAGCAGCACGGGACAAATTCATACAGATACGCAGTATTTT. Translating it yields CASSTGQIHTDTQYF. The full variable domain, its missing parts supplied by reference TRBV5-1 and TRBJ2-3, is KAGVTQTPRYLIKTRGQQVTLSCSPISGHRSVSWYQQTPGQGLQFLFEYFSETQRNKGNFPGRFSGRQFSNSRSEMNVSTLELGDSALYLCASSTGQIHTDTQYFGPGTRLTVL.

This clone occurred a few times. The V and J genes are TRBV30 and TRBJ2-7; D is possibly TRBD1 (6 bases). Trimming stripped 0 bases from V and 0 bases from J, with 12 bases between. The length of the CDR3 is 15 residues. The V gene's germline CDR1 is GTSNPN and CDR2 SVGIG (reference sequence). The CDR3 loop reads CAWSVRGTRSYEQYF. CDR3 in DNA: TGTGCCTGGAGTGTGAGGGGGACCCGCTCCTACGAGCAGTACTTC.

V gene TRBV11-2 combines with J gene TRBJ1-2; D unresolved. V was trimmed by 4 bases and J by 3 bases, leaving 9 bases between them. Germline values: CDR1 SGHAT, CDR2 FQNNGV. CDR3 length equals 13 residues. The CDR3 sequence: CASSSTGDYGYTF. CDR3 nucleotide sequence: TGTGCCAGCAGCTCTACGGGTGACTATGGCTACACCTTC.

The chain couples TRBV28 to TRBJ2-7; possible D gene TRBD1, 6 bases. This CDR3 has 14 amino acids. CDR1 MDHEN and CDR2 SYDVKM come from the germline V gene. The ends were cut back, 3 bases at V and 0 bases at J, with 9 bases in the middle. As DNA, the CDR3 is TGTGCCAGCAGTTTGACGGACAGCTCCTACGAGCAGTACTTC. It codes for CASSLTDSSYEQYF.

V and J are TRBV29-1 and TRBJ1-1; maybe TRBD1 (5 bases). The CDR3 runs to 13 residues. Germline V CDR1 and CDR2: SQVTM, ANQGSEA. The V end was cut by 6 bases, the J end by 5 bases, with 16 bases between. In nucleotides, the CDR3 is TGCAGCGTCCGGGACGTTGGGAGGACTGAAGCTTTCTTT. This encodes CSVRDVGRTEAFF.

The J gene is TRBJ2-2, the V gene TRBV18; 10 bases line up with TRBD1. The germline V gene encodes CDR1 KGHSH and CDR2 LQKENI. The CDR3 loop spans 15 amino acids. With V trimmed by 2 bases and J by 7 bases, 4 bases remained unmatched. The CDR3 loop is CASSPGTGAIGELFF. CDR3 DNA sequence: TGTGCCAGCTCACCAGGGACAGGGGCAATCGGGGAGCTGTTTTTT.

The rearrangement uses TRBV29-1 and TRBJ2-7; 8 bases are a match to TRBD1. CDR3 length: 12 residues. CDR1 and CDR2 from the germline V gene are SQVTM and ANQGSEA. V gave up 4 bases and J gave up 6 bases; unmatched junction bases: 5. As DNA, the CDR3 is TGCAGCGTTGCCCGGACAGGGAGCGAGCAGTACTTC. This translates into CSVARTGSEQYF.

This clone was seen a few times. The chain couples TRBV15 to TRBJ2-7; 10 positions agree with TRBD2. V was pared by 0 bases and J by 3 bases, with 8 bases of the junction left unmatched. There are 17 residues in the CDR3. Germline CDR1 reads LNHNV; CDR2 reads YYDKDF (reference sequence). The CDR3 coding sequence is TGTGCCACCAGCAGAGAATCTAGCGGGAGATCGCGCTACGAGCAGTACTTC. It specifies CATSRESSGRSRYEQYF.

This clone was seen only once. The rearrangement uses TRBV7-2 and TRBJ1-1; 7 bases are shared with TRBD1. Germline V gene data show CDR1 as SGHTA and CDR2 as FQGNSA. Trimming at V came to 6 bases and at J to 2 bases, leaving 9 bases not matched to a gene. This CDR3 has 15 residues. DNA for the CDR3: TGTGCCAGCAGTAGATCGGGACAGCTAAACACTGAAGCTTTCTTT. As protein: CASSRSGQLNTEAFF.

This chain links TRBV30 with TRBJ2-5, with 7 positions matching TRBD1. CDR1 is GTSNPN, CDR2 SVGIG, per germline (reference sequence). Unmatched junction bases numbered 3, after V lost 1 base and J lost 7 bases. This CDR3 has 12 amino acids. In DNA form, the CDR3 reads TGTGCCTGGAGTGATAGGGGGCCGACCCAGTACTTC. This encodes CAWSDRGPTQYF. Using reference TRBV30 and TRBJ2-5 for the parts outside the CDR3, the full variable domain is SQTIHQWPATLVQPVGSPLSLECTVEGTSNPNLYWYRQAAGRGLQLLFYSVGIGQISSEVPQNLSASRPQDRQFILSSKKLLLSDSGFYLCAWSDRGPTQYFGPGTRLLVL.

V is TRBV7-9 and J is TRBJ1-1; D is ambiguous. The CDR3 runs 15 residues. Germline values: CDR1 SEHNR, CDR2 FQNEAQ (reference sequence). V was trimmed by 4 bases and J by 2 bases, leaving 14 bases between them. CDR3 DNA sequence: TGTGCCAGCAGCTCCCCAGGAGGGCCCAACACTGAAGCTTTCTTT. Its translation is CASSSPGGPNTEAFF.

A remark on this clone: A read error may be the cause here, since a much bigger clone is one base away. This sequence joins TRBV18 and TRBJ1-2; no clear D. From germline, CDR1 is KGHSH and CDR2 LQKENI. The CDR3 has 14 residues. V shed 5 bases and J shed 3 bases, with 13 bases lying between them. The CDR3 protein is CASSSFTRDYGYTF. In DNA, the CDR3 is TGTGCCAGCTCATCGTTCACACGGGACTATGGCTACACCTTC. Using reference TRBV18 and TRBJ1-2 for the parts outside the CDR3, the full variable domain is NAGVMQNPRHLVRRRGQEARLRCSPMKGHSHVYWYRQLPEEGLKFMVYLQKENIIDESGMPKERFSAEFPKEGPSILRIQQVVRGDSAAYFCASSSFTRDYGYTFGSGTRLTVV.

The CDR3 protein is CASRTPGTGSYEQYF. CDR3 nucleotides: TGTGCCAGCAGAACTCCCGGGACAGGATCCTACGAGCAGTACTTC. The gene calls are TRBV28 and TRBJ2-7, with 8 nucleotides matching TRBD1. Germline trimming cut 6 bases from V and 1 base from J; bases unmatched to any gene: 8. Germline CDR1 MDHEN, CDR2 SYDVKM. This CDR3 comprises 15 residues.

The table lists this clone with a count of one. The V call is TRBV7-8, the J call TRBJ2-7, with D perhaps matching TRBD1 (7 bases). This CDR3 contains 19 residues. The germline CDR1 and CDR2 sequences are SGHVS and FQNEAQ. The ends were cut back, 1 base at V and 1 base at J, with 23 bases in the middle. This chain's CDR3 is CASSLEDLVQGGNSYEQYF. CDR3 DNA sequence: TGTGCCAGCAGCTTAGAGGACTTGGTTCAGGGGGGCAATTCCTACGAGCAGTACTTC. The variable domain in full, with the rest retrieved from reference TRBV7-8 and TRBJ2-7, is GAGVSQSPRYKVAKRGQDVALRCDPISGHVSLFWYQQALGQGPEFLTYFQNEAQLDKSGLPSDRFFAERPEGSVSTLKIQRTQQEDSAVYLCASSLEDLVQGGNSYEQYFGPGTRLTVT.

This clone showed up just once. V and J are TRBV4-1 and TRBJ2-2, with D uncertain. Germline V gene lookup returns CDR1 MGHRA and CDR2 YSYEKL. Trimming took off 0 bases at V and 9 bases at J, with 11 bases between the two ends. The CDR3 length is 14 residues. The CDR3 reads CASSQDAGSRELFF. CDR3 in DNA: TGCGCCAGCAGCCAAGATGCCGGGTCCCGGGAGCTGTTTTTT.

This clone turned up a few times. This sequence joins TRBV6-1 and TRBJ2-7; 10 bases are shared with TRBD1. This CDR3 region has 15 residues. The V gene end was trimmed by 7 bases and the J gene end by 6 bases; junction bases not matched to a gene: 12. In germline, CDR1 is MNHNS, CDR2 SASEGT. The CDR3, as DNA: TGTGCCAGCACACCCGGGACAGGGGTTTTTGCCGAGCAGTACTTC. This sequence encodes CASTPGTGVFAEQYF.

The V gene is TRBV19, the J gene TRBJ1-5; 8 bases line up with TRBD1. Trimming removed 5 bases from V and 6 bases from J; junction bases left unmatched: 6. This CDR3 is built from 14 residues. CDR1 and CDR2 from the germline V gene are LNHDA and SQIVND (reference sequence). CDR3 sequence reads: CASSLTGVGQPQHF. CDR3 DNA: TGTGCCAGTAGTCTGACAGGGGTTGGTCAGCCCCAGCATTTT.

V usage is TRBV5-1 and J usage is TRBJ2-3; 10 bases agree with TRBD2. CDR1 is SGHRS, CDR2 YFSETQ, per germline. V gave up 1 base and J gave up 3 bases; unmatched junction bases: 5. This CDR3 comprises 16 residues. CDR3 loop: CASSLSTSGYTDTQYF. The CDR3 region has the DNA TGCGCCAGCAGCTTGTCGACTAGCGGGTATACAGATACGCAGTATTTT.

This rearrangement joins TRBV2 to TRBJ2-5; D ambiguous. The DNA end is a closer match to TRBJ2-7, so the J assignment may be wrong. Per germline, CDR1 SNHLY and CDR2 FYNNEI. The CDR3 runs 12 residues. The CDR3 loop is CASSVARSEQYF. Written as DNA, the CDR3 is TGTGCCAGCAGTGTCGCTAGAAGCGAGCAGTACTTC.

In DNA, the CDR3 is TGTGCCAGCAGCGTGCGACCTGGACTTAATGAGCAGTTCTTC. Its translation is CASSVRPGLNEQFF. This chain joins TRBV9 and TRBJ2-1, with D perhaps matching TRBD2 (5 bases). Germline V gene sequence: CDR1 SGDLS, CDR2 YYNGEE. The length of the CDR3 is 14 residues. Trimming shortened V by 2 bases and J by 7 bases, and 13 bases separated the two germline ends.

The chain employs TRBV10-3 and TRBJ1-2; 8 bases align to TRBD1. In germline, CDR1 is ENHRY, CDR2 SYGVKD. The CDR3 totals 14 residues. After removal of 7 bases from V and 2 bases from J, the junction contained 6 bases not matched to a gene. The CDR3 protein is CAIKRTGQNYGYTF. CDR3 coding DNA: TGTGCCATCAAGCGGACAGGGCAGAACTATGGCTACACCTTC.

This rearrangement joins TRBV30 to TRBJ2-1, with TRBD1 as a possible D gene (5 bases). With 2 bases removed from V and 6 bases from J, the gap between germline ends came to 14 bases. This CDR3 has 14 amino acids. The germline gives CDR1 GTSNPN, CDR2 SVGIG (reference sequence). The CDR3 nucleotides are TGTGCCTGGAGTAGGAAGGGGCCTATCAATGAGCAGTTCTTC. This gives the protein CAWSRKGPINEQFF.

This chain's CDR3 is CASSLSSRAPSEKLFF. CDR3 nucleotide sequence: TGCGCCAGCAGCTTGAGTAGCAGGGCGCCCAGTGAAAAACTGTTTTTT. The V gene is TRBV5-1, the J gene TRBJ1-4, with D possibly TRBD1 on 5 matching bases. The V end was cut by 1 base, the J end by 7 bases, with 17 bases between. This CDR3 spans 16 amino acids. Germline V gene lookup returns CDR1 SGHRS and CDR2 YFSETQ.